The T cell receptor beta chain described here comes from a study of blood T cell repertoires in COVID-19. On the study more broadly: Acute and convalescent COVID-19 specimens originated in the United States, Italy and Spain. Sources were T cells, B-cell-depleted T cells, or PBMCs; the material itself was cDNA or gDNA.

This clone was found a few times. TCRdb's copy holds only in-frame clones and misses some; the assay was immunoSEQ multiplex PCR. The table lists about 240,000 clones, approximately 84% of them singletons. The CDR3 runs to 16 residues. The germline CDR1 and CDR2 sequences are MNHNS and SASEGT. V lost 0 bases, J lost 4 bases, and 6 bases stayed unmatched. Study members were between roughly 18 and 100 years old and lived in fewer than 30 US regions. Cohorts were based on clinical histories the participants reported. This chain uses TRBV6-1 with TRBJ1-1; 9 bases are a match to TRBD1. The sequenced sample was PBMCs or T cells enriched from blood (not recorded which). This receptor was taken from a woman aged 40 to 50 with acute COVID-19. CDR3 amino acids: CASSEAGQGRPTEAFF. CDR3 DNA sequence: TGTGCCAGCAGTGAAGCGGGACAGGGTAGACCCACTGAAGCTTTCTTT.